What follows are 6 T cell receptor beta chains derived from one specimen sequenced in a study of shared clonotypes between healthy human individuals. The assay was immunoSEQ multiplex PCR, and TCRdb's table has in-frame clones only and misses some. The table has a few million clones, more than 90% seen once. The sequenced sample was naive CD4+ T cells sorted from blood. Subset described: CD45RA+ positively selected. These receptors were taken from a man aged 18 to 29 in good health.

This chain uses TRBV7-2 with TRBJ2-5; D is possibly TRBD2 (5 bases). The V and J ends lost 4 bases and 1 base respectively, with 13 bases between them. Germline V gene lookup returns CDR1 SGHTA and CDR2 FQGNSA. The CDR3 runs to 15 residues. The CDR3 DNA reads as TGTGCCAGCAGCTCCGAGCGGCAACCCCAAGAGACCCAGTACTTC. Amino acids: CASSSERQPQETQYF. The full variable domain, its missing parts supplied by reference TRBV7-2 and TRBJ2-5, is GAGVSQSPSNKVTEKGKDVELRCDPISGHTALYWYRQSLGQGLEFLIYFQGNSAPDKSGLPSDRFSAERTGGSVSTLTIQRTQQEDSAVYLCASSSERQPQETQYFGPGTRLLVL.

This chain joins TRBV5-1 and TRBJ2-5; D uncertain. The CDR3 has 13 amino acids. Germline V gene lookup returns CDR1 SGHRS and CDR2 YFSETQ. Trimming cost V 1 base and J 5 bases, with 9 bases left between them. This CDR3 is CASSLLGSETQYF. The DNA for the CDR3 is TGCGCCAGCAGCTTGCTTGGTTCCGAGACCCAGTACTTC.

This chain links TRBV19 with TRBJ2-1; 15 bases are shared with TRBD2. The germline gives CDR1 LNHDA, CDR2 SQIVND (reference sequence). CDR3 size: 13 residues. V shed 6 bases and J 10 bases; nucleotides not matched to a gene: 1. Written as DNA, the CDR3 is TGTGCCAGTAGGGGACTAGCGGGAGGCGAGCAGTTCTTC. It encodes CASRGLAGGEQFF.

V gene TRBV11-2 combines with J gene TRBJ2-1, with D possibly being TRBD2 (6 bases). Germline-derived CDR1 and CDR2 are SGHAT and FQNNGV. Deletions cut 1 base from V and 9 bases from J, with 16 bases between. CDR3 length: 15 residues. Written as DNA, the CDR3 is TGTGCCAGCAGCTTAGTATCACTAGCCACGGGTGAGCAGTTCTTC. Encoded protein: CASSLVSLATGEQFF.

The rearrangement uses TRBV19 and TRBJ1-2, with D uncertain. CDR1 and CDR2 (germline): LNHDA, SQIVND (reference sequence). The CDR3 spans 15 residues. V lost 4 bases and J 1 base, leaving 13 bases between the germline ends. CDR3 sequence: CASSRTGIDNYGYTF. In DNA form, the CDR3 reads TGTGCCAGTAGTAGGACCGGGATCGATAACTATGGCTACACCTTC.

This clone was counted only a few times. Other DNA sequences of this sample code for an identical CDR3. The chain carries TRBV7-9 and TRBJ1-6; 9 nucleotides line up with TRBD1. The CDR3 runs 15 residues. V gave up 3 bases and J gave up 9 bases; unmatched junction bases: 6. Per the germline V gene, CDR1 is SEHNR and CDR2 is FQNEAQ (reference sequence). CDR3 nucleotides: TGTGCCAGCAGCTTGGAGACAGGGGGAGGTTCACCCCTCCACTTT. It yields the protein CASSLETGGGSPLHF. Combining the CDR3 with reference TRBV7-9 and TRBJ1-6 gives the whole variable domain DTGVSQNPRHKITKRGQNVTFRCDPISEHNRLYWYRQTLGQGPEFLTYFQNEAQLEKSRLLSDRFSAERPKGSFSTLEIQRTEQGDSAMYLCASSLETGGGSPLHFGNGTRLTVT.